The 9 T cell receptor beta chains reported below all come from one sample, sequenced in a study of blood T cell repertoires in COVID-19. The method was immunoSEQ multiplex PCR; TCRdb's version includes in-frame clones alone and lacks a portion of them. The table shows approximately 260,000 clones, with around 90% occurring only once. The sample consisted of peripheral blood. The source of these receptors is a man aged 50-60 years with acute or convalescent COVID-19.

Only one count was recorded for this clone. The chain is built from TRBV18 and TRBJ1-1; 7 nucleotides align to TRBD1. V shed 2 bases, J shed 6 bases, and the junction held 6 bases outside the gene matches. Per germline, CDR1 KGHSH and CDR2 LQKENI. The CDR3 runs 14 residues. This CDR3 is CASSPLDRVSEAFF. In DNA form, the CDR3 reads TGTGCCAGCTCACCATTAGACAGGGTTTCTGAAGCTTTCTTT.

The J gene is TRBJ1-1, the V gene TRBV5-1; D remains ambiguous. Between the trimmed V and J ends, which lost 4 bases and 5 bases, there was a span of 12 bases. The CDR3 is made up of 13 amino acids. Germline V gene sequence: CDR1 SGHRS, CDR2 YFSETQ. Here the CDR3 DNA reads TGCGCCAGCAGCCCCCGCGCGGGGACTGAAGCTTTCTTT. The encoded protein is CASSPRAGTEAFF.

This sequence joins TRBV12-5 and TRBJ2-1, with 7 bases fitting TRBD2. The CDR3 totals 13 residues. Trimming removed 7 bases from V and 4 bases from J; junction bases left unmatched: 4. CDR1 is LGHNT, CDR2 FRNRAP, per germline. CDR3 coding DNA: TGTGCTAGTGACCCTAGCGGTTACAATGAGCAGTTCTTC. Protein product: CASDPSGYNEQFF.

The chain joins TRBV18 to TRBJ2-2; 7 bases line up with TRBD1. Per the germline V gene, CDR1 is KGHSH and CDR2 is LQKENI. The CDR3 contains 20 residues. The J segment lost 6 bases and the V segment lost 1 base, leaving 20 bases of the junction unmatched. CDR3 bases: TGTGCCAGCTCACCACGGTCCGGGACAGATGGGGTATCGCGGGCCGGGGAGCTGTTTTTT. Translation gives CASSPRSGTDGVSRAGELFF.

The chain carries TRBV7-3 and TRBJ2-3; D might be TRBD2 (5 bases). Germline V gene data show CDR1 as SGHTA and CDR2 as FQGTGA. Deletions cut 0 bases from V and 2 bases from J, with 12 bases between. CDR3 length: 16 residues. The CDR3, as DNA: TGTGCCAGCAGCTTAACTCCGGTGGGAGTCACAGATACGCAGTATTTT. Its protein product is CASSLTPVGVTDTQYF. Together with reference TRBV7-3 and TRBJ2-3, the CDR3 gives the full variable domain: GAGVSQTPSNKVTEKGKYVELRCDPISGHTALYWYRQSLGQGPEFLIYFQGTGAADDSGLPNDRFFAVRPEGSVSTLKIQRTERGDSAVYLCASSLTPVGVTDTQYFGPGTRLTVL.

This chain joins TRBV6-5 and TRBJ2-1; 7 bases align to TRBD2. Germline assignment: CDR1 MNHEY and CDR2 SVGAGI. V shed 7 bases and J 9 bases; nucleotides not matched to a gene: 9. The CDR3 length is 13 residues. The CDR3 reads CASTLTSSSEQFF. The CDR3 DNA sequence: TGTGCCAGCACCTTGACTAGCAGTAGTGAGCAGTTCTTC.

The chain uses TRBV6-5 and TRBJ1-2, with 7 bases fitting TRBD1. Germline CDR1 reads MNHEY; CDR2 reads SVGAGI. J gave up 5 bases and V 6 bases, and 3 bases lay outside the gene matches. This CDR3 has 12 residues. CDR3 DNA sequence: TGTGCCAGCAGGGCAGGGGGGTATGGCTACACCTTC. This translates into CASRAGGYGYTF.

This chain uses TRBV19 with TRBJ2-3; 11 nucleotides align to TRBD2. There are 15 residues in the CDR3. Germline loops: CDR1 LNHDA, CDR2 SQIVND (reference sequence). Germline trimming cut 5 bases from V and 4 bases from J; bases unmatched to any gene: 5. The CDR3 DNA follows: TGTGCCAGTAGTTCCCTAGCGGGGGGCCCAGATACGCAGTATTTT. Amino acid sequence: CASSSLAGGPDTQYF. Looking up the rest from reference TRBV19 and TRBJ2-3 gives the full variable domain: DGGITQSPKYLFRKEGQNVTLSCEQNLNHDAMYWYRQDPGQGLRLIYYSQIVNDFQKGDIAEGYSVSREKKESFPLTVTSAQKNPTAFYLCASSSLAGGPDTQYFGPGTRLTVL.

The chain combines TRBV12-3 or TRBV12-4 with TRBJ2-3; a possible D gene is TRBD1 (5 bases). The CDR3 has 13 residues. V lost 2 bases and J lost 6, with 9 bases in between. The CDR3 protein is CASSLQGWDTQYF. DNA of the CDR3: TGTGCCAGCAGTTTACAGGGTTGGGATACGCAGTATTTT.